This TCR beta chain emerged from a study of CD8 T cells in Susac syndrome. Study results and limitations: Individuals included in the TCR sequencing and HLA analysis were acknowledged by the study to be relatively few in number.

The V gene's germline CDR1 is SGHVS and CDR2 FQNEAQ. V lost 3 bases to trimming and J lost 4 bases, with 22 bases between them. The CDR3 covers 17 residues. High-throughput TCR beta sequencing covered peripheral CD8+ and CD4+ T cells. TEMRA cells were FACS-enriched, unlike CD8+ and CD4+ T cells, which were negatively isolated. This clonotype was recorded once. The antigen is unknown. Reverse transcription of about 0.45 to 1 ug RNA used random hexamers. Across 54 Vbeta and 13 Jbeta, TCR beta CDR3 was amplified with immunoSEQ multiplex PCR. One entry per CDR3 protein, called by TCRdb with MiXCR from the immunoSEQ multiplex PCR reads. The repertoire holds 150,000 to 200,000 distinct CDR3 sequences, with 90% to 95% as singletons.

This TCR was recovered from a human donor in good health. The specimen was CD4+ T cells from PBMCs. V and J are TRBV7-8 and TRBJ2-7; D is possibly TRBD2 (6 bases). Here the CDR3 DNA reads TGTGCCAGCAGCTTTACAGATTCGACTAGACGGGTTTACGAGCAGTACTTC. It translates to CASSFTDSTRRVYEQYF.